This TCR beta chain was sequenced during a study of shared clonotypes between healthy human individuals. For the study at large: Each donor's CD8 memory used one plate, CD8 naive two, each CD4 subset three. Findings of the study overall: For naive CD4 cells, roughly 5% of clonotypes were shared across a handful of donors.

The CDR3 length is 15 residues. Germline assignment: CDR1 SGHNT and CDR2 YYREEE (reference sequence). Trimming removed 4 bases from V and 5 bases from J, with 18 bases in between. Profiling relied on immunoSEQ multiplex PCR, and the TCRdb table lists in-frame clones only, not all of them. Among 950,000 to 1,200,000 clones listed, approximately 75% were seen once. Turning to this clone: Its antigen is unidentified.

The receptor was derived from a man younger than 30 in good health. Some clones in this sample may be carry-over from other donors' samples. Sequenced sample: memory CD4+ T cells from PBMCs. The subset here: CD45RA-negative fraction. This chain joins TRBV5-4 and TRBJ2-5, with D possibly TRBD1 on 5 matching bases. The CDR3, as DNA: TGTGCCAGCAGCCCGGTGGGTGGGCGACAGGAGACCCAGTACTTC. The encoded protein is CASSPVGGRQETQYF.